This T cell receptor (beta chain) stems from a study of T cell changes during pregnancy in multiple sclerosis. Only in-frame clones appear in the TCRdb table, and some are missing; sequencing was by immunoSEQ multiplex PCR. The sample lists about 36,000 clones, 93% occurring once. CDR3 size: 15 residues. Germline loops: CDR1 SGHAT, CDR2 FQDESV (reference sequence). J was trimmed by 5 bases and V by 4 bases; bases with no gene match: 10. Specimen: CD4+ T cells from peripheral blood mononuclear cells, collected in the first trimester of pregnancy. This chain links TRBV11-1 with TRBJ2-5; 7 bases agree with TRBD2. The source of this sequence is a female donor with multiple sclerosis, enrolled in a pregnancy study. CDR3 sequence (DNA): TGTGCCAGCAGCTCGGACGGGGGGTTGTTTGAGACCCAGTACTTC. This translates into CASSSDGGLFETQYF.